Sequencing of this T cell receptor (beta chain) was carried out in a study of siplizumab effects on memory and regulatory T cells. General study points: Greater diversity than memory cells seemed evident in naive T cells, which also appeared to be major alloresponse contributors. The authors mapped only a minor fraction of alloreactive clones to unstimulated subsets. Sequences that were alloreactive and traceable to unstimulated CD4+ memory cells were significantly reduced by siplizumab. Suppressive function of proliferating Tregs from siplizumab cultures was not confirmed.

TCRdb keeps only in-frame clones here, not all; method: immunoSEQ multiplex PCR. The sample consists of about 56,000 clones, 95% to 98% of them appearing once. Germline V CDR1 and CDR2: SGDLS, YYNGEE. Losses at the gene ends were 0 bases for V and 3 bases for J; bases not matched to a gene: 5. The CDR3 consists of 15 residues. Worth noting for this clone: Its matching antigen is unknown.

The V call is TRBV9, the J call TRBJ2-7; TRBD2 agrees at 8 bases. The sample comprised naive CD8+ T cells sorted from blood. The source of this sequence is a human donor in good health. The CDR3 DNA follows: TGTGCCAGCAGCGTAGGTGTGGCGGGGGGCTACGAGCAGTACTTC. The encoded protein is CASSVGVAGGYEQYF.